A selection of T cell receptor beta chains follows, all from one sample in a study of blood T cell repertoires in COVID-19. Assay used: immunoSEQ multiplex PCR; TCRdb lists only in-frame clones, some missing. The profile shows some 250,000 clones, over 80% of them singletons. The sample was peripheral blood. All receptors derive from a man aged 35-49 years with acute or convalescent COVID-19. The conserved cysteine and the conserved F or W are not part of the CDR3 here.

J gene	V gene	CDR3 protein
TRBJ1-1	TRBV6-2/TRBV6-3	ASSYEEVSEAF
TRBJ2-3	TRBV27	ASSFGGSVWVDTQY
TRBJ2-7	TRBV5-1	ASSLGTDRGHREQY
TRBJ2-7	TRBV7-2	ASSSRDSGYEQY
TRBJ1-5	TRBV3-1/TRBV3-2	ASSQGQSGRPQH
TRBJ1-2	TRBV2	ASSAGRTSYGYT
TRBJ1-1	TRBV4-2	ASSPGGRGGTEAF
TRBJ2-1	TRBV29-1	SAPVGGGAYNEQF
TRBJ2-1	TRBV13	ASSYLTSGRYNEQF
TRBJ2-5	TRBV11-1	ASSSDRETQY
TRBJ1-4	TRBV6-5	ASSTPGTGKKLF